The next 21 T cell receptor beta chains were all read from a single sample in a study of blood T cell repertoires in COVID-19. The repertoire was sequenced with immunoSEQ multiplex PCR; TCRdb's copy has only in-frame clones and lacks some. The table shows 110,000 or so clones, with roughly 91% occurring only once. Sequenced input: peripheral blood. Receptor source: a human donor with acute or convalescent COVID-19. The donor label of this sample is uncertain.

CDR3 in amino acids: CASSNRDRSYGYTF. The CDR3 DNA follows: TGTGCCAGCAGCAACCGGGACAGAAGCTATGGCTACACCTTC. This chain links TRBV27 with TRBJ1-2; 7 bases are a match to TRBD1. Trimming cost V 6 bases and J 4 bases; bases outside gene matches: 8. Germline V lookup: CDR1 MNHEY, CDR2 SMNVEV (reference sequence). This CDR3 has 14 residues.

The V call is TRBV7-9, the J call TRBJ2-7; possibly TRBD1 for D (6 bases). CDR1 is SEHNR and CDR2 is FQNEAQ in the germline V gene (reference sequence). The CDR3 has 16 amino acids. With 5 bases removed from V and 0 bases from J, the gap between germline ends came to 17 bases. This CDR3 is CASSGPQGSSSYEQYF. DNA for the CDR3: TGTGCCAGCAGCGGCCCACAGGGTTCCAGCTCCTACGAGCAGTACTTC.

This clone was observed a handful of times. The V and J genes are TRBV6-6 and TRBJ1-1, with D unresolved. V was trimmed by 5 bases and J by 0 bases, leaving 13 bases between them. CDR1 is MNHNY and CDR2 is SVGAGI in the germline V gene (reference sequence). The CDR3 loop spans 15 amino acids. The CDR3 spells CASSETQTLNTEAFF. Written as DNA, the CDR3 is TGTGCCAGCAGTGAGACACAGACATTGAACACTGAAGCTTTCTTT.

V gene TRBV4-3 combines with J gene TRBJ1-3, with D possibly TRBD1 on 6 matching bases. CDR3 length equals 18 residues. Germline V gene lookup returns CDR1 LGHNA and CDR2 YSLEER. V lost 0 bases and J 0 bases, leaving 15 bases between the germline ends. Written as DNA, the CDR3 is TGCGCCAGCAGCCAAGATCCAGGACAGTCCAACTCTGGAAACACCATATATTTT. This gives the protein CASSQDPGQSNSGNTIYF.

This chain uses TRBV28 with TRBJ2-7; possibly TRBD1 for D (6 bases). From germline, CDR1 is MDHEN and CDR2 SYDVKM. V shed 7 bases and J shed 3 bases, with 13 bases lying between them. The CDR3 contains 13 residues. CDR3 residues: CASNQQGNYEQYF. CDR3 DNA: TGTGCCAGCAACCAACAGGGCAACTACGAGCAGTACTTC.

The chain employs TRBV13 and TRBJ2-6; D is unresolved. The V end lost 3 bases, the J end lost 5 bases, and 5 bases lay between the germline ends. The CDR3 spans 13 residues. The germline gives CDR1 PRHDT, CDR2 FYEKMQ (reference sequence). CDR3 region: CASSFYRANVLTF. The CDR3 nucleotides are TGTGCCAGCAGCTTCTATCGGGCCAACGTCCTGACTTTC. The full variable domain, rest sourced from reference TRBV13 and TRBJ2-6, is AAGVIQSPRHLIKEKRETATLKCYPIPRHDTVYWYQQGPGQDPQFLISFYEKMQSDKGSIPDRFSAQQFSDYHSELNMSSLELGDSALYFCASSFYRANVLTFGAGSRLTVL.

The chain is built from TRBV27 and TRBJ1-2; D is ambiguous. The CDR3 extends over 13 amino acids. Germline CDR1 reads MNHEY; CDR2 reads SMNVEV (reference sequence). With 5 bases removed from V and 8 bases from J, the gap between germline ends came to 15 bases. CDR3 in amino acids: CASSPTRWYGYTF. In DNA, the CDR3 is TGTGCCAGCAGTCCTACTCGGTGGTACGGCTACACCTTC.

The chain has TRBV19 and TRBJ2-3; 13 bases agree with TRBD2. With 5 bases clipped from V and 0 bases from J, the junction kept 14 bases outside the gene matches. In germline, CDR1 is LNHDA, CDR2 SQIVND (reference sequence). The CDR3 is 20 amino acids. CDR3 nucleotide sequence: TGTGCCAGTAGTCTACGGACTAGCGGGGGCCACCGCTCTAGCACAGATACGCAGTATTTT. Translated, it gives CASSLRTSGGHRSSTDTQYF.

As concerns this clone: The junction and the germline gene differ at one end; a read error may be behind it. J is TRBJ2-1 and V is TRBV12-3 or TRBV12-4; 7 bases are shared with TRBD2. The CDR3 has 12 residues. The CDR3 DNA reads TGTGCCAGCAGTTTAGATGCGGGGGATCGACTCTTC. Protein: CASSLDAGDRLF.

This chain links TRBV7-6 with TRBJ2-3; D might be TRBD2 (6 bases). The CDR3 is made up of 17 amino acids. Germline values: CDR1 SGHVS, CDR2 FNYEAQ. Trimming removed 5 bases at V and 2 bases at J, with 20 bases between. The CDR3 sequence: CASSPRGRRDLTDTQYF. The CDR3 DNA reads as TGTGCCAGCAGCCCCCGAGGGCGGCGGGATCTCACAGATACGCAGTATTTT.

The V gene is TRBV19, the J gene TRBJ1-5, with a weak D call TRBD1 (6 bases). CDR3 length: 13 amino acids. V lost 3 bases and J 6 bases, leaving 9 bases between the germline ends. Germline lookup yields CDR1 LNHDA and CDR2 SQIVND (reference sequence). The CDR3, as DNA: TGTGCCAGTAGTATGGGGGGGGCTCAGCCCCAGCATTTT. Its translation: CASSMGGAQPQHF.

The chain carries TRBV9 and TRBJ2-7, with a tentative D call TRBD1 (5 bases). V gave up 2 bases and J gave up 0 bases, with 9 bases separating them. The CDR3 is 14 residues long. Germline V gives CDR1 SGDLS, CDR2 YYNGEE. The chain's CDR3 is CASSVTGSSYEQYF. As DNA, the CDR3 is TGTGCCAGCAGCGTTACAGGAAGCTCCTACGAGCAGTACTTC.

This chain links TRBV18 with TRBJ1-4; 8 bases fit TRBD1. The germline CDR1 and CDR2 sequences are KGHSH and LQKENI. V was clipped by 4 bases and J by 5 bases; unmatched bases: 3. This CDR3 is built from 14 residues. This CDR3 reads CASSLRTGNEKLFF. In nucleotides, the CDR3 is TGTGCCAGCTCACTCAGGACAGGGAATGAAAAACTGTTTTTT.

The chain couples TRBV3-1 (or the pseudogene TRBV3-2) to TRBJ2-3; D is unclear. Germline loops: CDR1 LGHDT, CDR2 YNNKEL (reference sequence). V was pared by 4 bases and J by 6 bases, with 8 bases between. The CDR3 contains 12 residues. The CDR3 DNA reads TGTGCCAGCAGCCCCTCCCGGGATACGCAGTATTTT. It is translated as CASSPSRDTQYF.

This CDR3 is CASSTRLPPYEQYF. DNA for the CDR3: TGTGCCAGCAGCACAAGACTCCCGCCCTACGAGCAGTACTTC. V is TRBV13 and J is TRBJ2-7; unclear D gene. This CDR3 contains 14 residues. Germline CDR1 and CDR2: PRHDT and FYEKMQ (reference sequence). V lost 5 bases and J 2 bases, leaving 13 bases between the germline ends.

The rearrangement joins TRBV7-9 to TRBJ1-4, with 7 positions matching TRBD1. This CDR3 has 16 amino acids. Trimming at V came to 5 bases and at J to 4 bases, leaving 10 bases not matched to a gene. Looked up from germline, CDR1 is SEHNR and CDR2 is FQNEAQ (reference sequence). The CDR3 here is CASSEHPDRINEKLFF. Here the CDR3 DNA reads TGTGCCAGCAGCGAACACCCGGACAGGATTAATGAAAAACTGTTTTTT.

The chain employs TRBV25-1 and TRBJ2-7; TRBD1 matches 7 bases. Germline values: CDR1 MGHDK, CDR2 SYGVNS. The length of the CDR3 is 15 residues. V gave up 1 base and J gave up 2 bases; unmatched junction bases: 5. The CDR3 spells CASSELWDSTYEQYF. For the CDR3, the DNA is TGTGCCAGCAGTGAATTATGGGACAGCACCTACGAGCAGTACTTC.

The chain carries TRBV7-9 and TRBJ1-2; D is perhaps TRBD1 (5 bases). The length of the CDR3 is 13 residues. Trimming left V 5 bases short and J 3 bases short, with 10 bases between. Germline V CDR1 and CDR2: SEHNR, FQNEAQ (reference sequence). The CDR3 coding sequence is TGTGCCAGCAGCCCCCAGGGCCACTATGGCTACACCTTC. Its protein product is CASSPQGHYGYTF.

This chain joins TRBV6-1 and TRBJ2-5, with 9 bases fitting TRBD2. The CDR3 consists of 17 residues. V lost 4 bases to trimming and J lost 0 bases; unmatched junction nucleotides: 9. CDR1 is MNHNS, CDR2 SASEGT, per germline. CDR3 sequence reads: CASSADPIAGDQETQYF. In DNA, the CDR3 is TGTGCCAGCAGTGCGGACCCAATAGCGGGAGACCAAGAGACCCAGTACTTC.

The chain couples TRBV2 to TRBJ1-1; D ambiguous. Trimming cost V 6 bases and J 0 bases, with 8 bases left between them. Germline values: CDR1 SNHLY, CDR2 FYNNEI. The CDR3 is 13 residues long. The chain's CDR3 is CASRIEMNTEAFF. The CDR3 nucleotides are TGTGCCAGCAGAATCGAGATGAACACTGAAGCTTTCTTT. Looking up the rest from reference TRBV2 and TRBJ1-1 gives the full variable domain: EPEVTQTPSHQVTQMGQEVILRCVPISNHLYFYWYRQILGQKVEFLVSFYNNEISEKSEIFDDQFSVERPDGSNFTLKIRSTKLEDSAMYFCASRIEMNTEAFFGQGTRLTVV.

Only a few counts were recorded for this clone. The genes are TRBV30 and TRBJ1-3, with D unclear. This CDR3 is built from 14 residues. CDR1 is GTSNPN and CDR2 is SVGIG in the germline V gene (reference sequence). V was trimmed by 2 bases and J by 0 bases, leaving 8 bases between them. CDR3: CAWSSRDSGNTIYF. CDR3 DNA sequence: TGTGCCTGGAGTTCCCGGGACTCTGGAAACACCATATATTTT.